The next 5 T cell receptor beta chains were all read from a single sample in a study of memory CD4+ T cells and cytomegalovirus serostatus. The sort gate was single viable CD3+CD4+CD8-CD45RO+ cells for memory CD4+ T cells. Produced via immunoSEQ multiplex PCR; TCRdb's table is partial and in-frame only. This table has some 45,000 clones, approximately 74% appearing once. The material sequenced was memory CD4+ T cells from blood. The receptors derive from an adult in good health and CMV-seropositive.

This chain joins TRBV7-2 and TRBJ2-1; no firm D call. Germline V lookup: CDR1 SGHTA, CDR2 FQGNSA. Trimming left V 8 bases short and J 2 bases short, with 16 bases between. This CDR3 region has 15 residues. CDR3 sequence: CASYRRDKAYNEQFF. CDR3 nucleotides: TGTGCCAGCTATCGCCGCGACAAAGCCTACAATGAGCAGTTCTTC.

The chain joins TRBV5-1 to TRBJ2-5; 12 bases line up with TRBD1. CDR3 length: 16 amino acids. V shed 3 bases and J 5 bases; nucleotides not matched to a gene: 8. Germline assignment: CDR1 SGHRS and CDR2 YFSETQ. The CDR3 loop is CASSSLGQGARETQYF. The DNA for the CDR3 is TGCGCCAGCAGCTCCCTGGGACAGGGGGCGAGGGAGACCCAGTACTTC.

V gene TRBV7-9 combines with J gene TRBJ2-7, with TRBD1 matching over 12 bases. The CDR3 contains 15 residues. The germline CDR1 and CDR2 sequences are SEHNR and FQNEAQ (reference sequence). V gave up 2 bases and J gave up 6 bases; unmatched junction bases: 5. CDR3 bases: TGTGCCAGCAGCTTATCCGGGACAGGGGGCAGCGAGCAGTACTTC. Its protein is CASSLSGTGGSEQYF.

The rearrangement links TRBV6-1 to TRBJ2-3; no clear D gene. V gave up 4 bases and J gave up 4 bases, with 24 bases separating them. This CDR3 has 18 amino acids. Germline-derived CDR1 and CDR2 are MNHNS and SASEGT. The CDR3 spells CASSVPTSGVTDADTQYF. The CDR3 DNA reads TGTGCCAGCAGTGTCCCAACGTCAGGAGTAACAGACGCAGATACGCAGTATTTT.

This clone has at least ten counts. The chain links TRBV4-2 to TRBJ1-3; the match to TRBD1 covers 9 bases. V dropped 1 base and J dropped 4; count of bases not matched to a gene: 5. The CDR3 contains 16 residues. Germline CDR1 is LGHNA and CDR2 is YNFKEQ. CDR3 amino acids: CASSQVWDRAGNTIYF. The DNA of the CDR3 is TGTGCCAGCAGCCAAGTCTGGGACAGGGCGGGAAACACCATATATTTT.